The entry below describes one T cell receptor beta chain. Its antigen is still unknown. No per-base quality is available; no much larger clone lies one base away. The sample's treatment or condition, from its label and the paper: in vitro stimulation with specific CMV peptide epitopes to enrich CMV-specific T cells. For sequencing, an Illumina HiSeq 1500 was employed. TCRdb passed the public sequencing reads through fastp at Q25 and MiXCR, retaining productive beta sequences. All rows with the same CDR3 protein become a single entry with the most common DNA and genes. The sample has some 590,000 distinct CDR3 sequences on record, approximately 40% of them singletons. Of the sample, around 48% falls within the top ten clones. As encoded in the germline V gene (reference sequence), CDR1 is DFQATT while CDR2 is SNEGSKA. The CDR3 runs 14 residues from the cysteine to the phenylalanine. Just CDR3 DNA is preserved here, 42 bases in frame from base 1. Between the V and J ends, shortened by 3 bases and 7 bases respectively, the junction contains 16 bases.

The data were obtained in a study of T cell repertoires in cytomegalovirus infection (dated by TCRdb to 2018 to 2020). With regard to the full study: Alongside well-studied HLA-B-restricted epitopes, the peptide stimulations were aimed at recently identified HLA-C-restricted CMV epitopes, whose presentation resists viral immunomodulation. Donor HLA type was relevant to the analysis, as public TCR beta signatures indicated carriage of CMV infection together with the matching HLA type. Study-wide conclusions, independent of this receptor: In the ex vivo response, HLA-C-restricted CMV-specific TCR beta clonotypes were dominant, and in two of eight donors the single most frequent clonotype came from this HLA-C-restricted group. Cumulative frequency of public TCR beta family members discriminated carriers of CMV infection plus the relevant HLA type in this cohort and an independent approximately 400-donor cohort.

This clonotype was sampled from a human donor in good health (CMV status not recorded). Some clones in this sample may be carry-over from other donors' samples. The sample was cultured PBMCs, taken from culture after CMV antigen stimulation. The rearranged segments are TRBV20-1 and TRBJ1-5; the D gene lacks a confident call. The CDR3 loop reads CSASKVGGNQPQHF. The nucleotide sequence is TGCAGTGCTAGTAAGGTCGGAGGGAACCAGCCCCAGCATTTT.